The TCR beta chain under discussion was sequenced for a study of human T cells and chemical hapten exposure. Overall study: Slight volume differences across pooled libraries mainly accounted for varying per-sample TCR yields. Study conclusions and caveats: No shift was seen in TCRs above 1 in 1000 frequency with DPC sensitization.

This clonotype was counted only a few times. Its antigen is undetermined. Time point of the sample: healthy volunteer bleed at 2 weeks. Unfractionated whole blood yielded total RNA. V was clipped by 1 base and J by 4 bases; unmatched bases: 10. The CDR3 runs to 16 residues. CDR1 SGHAT and CDR2 FQNNGV come from the germline V gene. Library preparation tagged each individual cDNA molecule with a unique molecular identifier. In the study's own analysis: The median was 95,638 TCRs per sample, ranging roughly 20,000 to 750,000. TCRdb called the RACE reads again in MiXCR, with one record for every CDR3 protein. The V and J calls come from TCRdb's annotation, not from the publication. The repertoire holds tens of thousands of distinct CDR3 sequences, with approximately 4.7% as singletons.

The source material was whole blood. This sequence joins TRBV11-2 and TRBJ2-7; 7 bases align to TRBD2. This clonotype was obtained from a female donor in good health. Some clones in this sample may be carry-over from other donors' samples. CDR3 sequence reads: CASSLVRRGGSYEQYF. In DNA form, the CDR3 reads TGTGCCAGCAGCTTAGTCAGGCGCGGGGGTTCGTACGAGCAGTACTTC.